These T cell receptor beta chains were read from a single sample in a study of blood T cell repertoires in COVID-19. Some clones are missing from TCRdb's copy, which holds only in-frame ones; the method was immunoSEQ multiplex PCR. The repertoire holds over 130,000 clones, with roughly 80% as singletons. The sample consisted of peripheral blood. The source of these receptors is a woman aged 45 to 65 with active or convalescent COVID-19. The CDR3 runs from the conserved cysteine through the conserved F or W. A D gene is named only where the DNA matches it firmly.

cdr3_aa	v_call	d_call	j_call
CASSQDQRGVLFF	TRBV4-3	.	TRBJ1-4
CASSPYTGGGGYTF	TRBV3-1/TRBV3-2	TRBD1	TRBJ1-2
CATSGGLAGYGGELFF	TRBV24-1	TRBD2	TRBJ2-2
CASSQEYRVWETQYF	TRBV4-2	.	TRBJ2-5
CASSRLAGENEQFF	TRBV6-5	TRBD2	TRBJ2-1
CASSPTTGGHEQYF	TRBV7-2	TRBD1	TRBJ2-7
CATSDPRTPQETQYF	TRBV24-1	.	TRBJ2-5
CASSVVGGGSTGTEAFF	TRBV9	TRBD1	TRBJ1-1
CASSLIAGAFQETQYF	TRBV18	TRBD2	TRBJ2-5
CASSRTKRTGREDTQYF	TRBV7-9	TRBD1	TRBJ2-3
CASSPSAGSGELFF	TRBV11-2	.	TRBJ2-2
CASSLGGQETQYF	TRBV28	.	TRBJ2-5
CASSFVPKKLFF	TRBV28	.	TRBJ1-4
CAWSVGDTQYF	TRBV30	.	TRBJ2-3
CASSEGQQRGGYTF	TRBV28	TRBD1	TRBJ1-2
CATSPQRSNEQFF	TRBV5-8	.	TRBJ2-1
CASSYSRGDTEAFF	TRBV6-5	.	TRBJ1-1
CASSEDRTNEKLFF	TRBV6-1	.	TRBJ1-4
CASSQDRMNTEAFF	TRBV4-3	.	TRBJ1-1
CASSSMAGRRTGNTIYF	TRBV7-2	.	TRBJ1-3
CASSLLSGTGELFF	TRBV6-6	.	TRBJ2-2
CASSQGRILSYNEQFF	TRBV3-1/TRBV3-2	.	TRBJ2-1
CASSVGGANTGELFF	TRBV9	.	TRBJ2-2
CASSFLAGGSYEQYF	TRBV11-2	TRBD2	TRBJ2-7
CASSLGQDYQPQHF	TRBV6-6	TRBD1	TRBJ1-5
CASSTQGALGYTF	TRBV3-1/TRBV3-2	TRBD1	TRBJ1-2
CASSKGGQGNYNEQFF	TRBV6-2/TRBV6-3	TRBD1	TRBJ2-1
CSAGWTDPNYGYTF	TRBV29-1	.	TRBJ1-2
CASSLRGTEAFF	TRBV5-6	.	TRBJ1-1
CATSAYSNRDEGYTF	TRBV24-1	.	TRBJ1-2
CSVEVGRTSTDTQYF	TRBV29-1	.	TRBJ2-3
CASRGLAGASEQYF	TRBV10-2	TRBD2	TRBJ2-7
CAWSAQGGNTEAFF	TRBV30	TRBD1	TRBJ1-1
CASSFPPGSGGPGELFF	TRBV7-3	.	TRBJ2-2
CASSTGARGTEAFF	TRBV19	TRBD1	TRBJ1-1
CSVAGTGGGVNTGELFF	TRBV29-1	TRBD1	TRBJ2-2
CASSERHGGDLTQYF	TRBV2	.	TRBJ2-5
CASSFRDYNEQFF	TRBV27	.	TRBJ2-1
CASSQREANYGYTF	TRBV4-3	.	TRBJ1-2
CASSVGAGLSTDTQYF	TRBV9	.	TRBJ2-3
CASRNTGMEGNQPQHF	TRBV19	.	TRBJ1-5
CASSDPWGGGQPQHF	TRBV6-1	.	TRBJ1-5
CASSTGGVTQPQHF	TRBV9	.	TRBJ1-5
CASSPPGGGRLNEKLFF	TRBV6-2/TRBV6-3	.	TRBJ1-4
CASSFGQAHNEQFF	TRBV19	TRBD1	TRBJ2-1
CASRRDGTGNNEQFF	TRBV28	TRBD1	TRBJ2-1
CASSLGGFTGELFF	TRBV5-6	.	TRBJ2-2
CASSVDQDRTEAFF	TRBV5-4	.	TRBJ1-1
CASGLVGGSTYGYTF	TRBV12-5	.	TRBJ1-2
CATSAHGQHNEQFF	TRBV24-1	.	TRBJ2-1
CASSYSRGEGGYTF	TRBV6-5	.	TRBJ1-2
CASSPSAGDYGYTF	TRBV7-2	.	TRBJ1-2
CASSRLGGRGNTIYF	TRBV7-9	.	TRBJ1-3
CASSATGISLNTIYF	TRBV9	.	TRBJ1-3